The source of this T cell receptor beta chain is a study of blood T cell repertoires in COVID-19. Overall study: Sites in the United States, Italy and Spain provided acute and convalescent COVID-19 samples. PBMCs, B-cell-depleted T cells, or T cells were the source of the cDNA or gDNA that made up the material.

Original handling: How many nucleated cells were present was estimated from reference gene primer amplification. The method was immunoSEQ multiplex PCR; TCRdb's version includes in-frame clones alone and lacks a portion of them. The V and J calls and clone size are taken from that table; D and trimming were inferred from the DNA. This sample has some 95,000 clones, with less than 95% found just once. The V gene's germline CDR1 is SGHAT and CDR2 FQNNGV. V lost 5 bases and J 7 bases, leaving 11 bases between the germline ends. The CDR3 has 13 residues. Sequencing was carried out using peripheral blood. The rearrangement joins TRBV11-2 to TRBJ1-4; weak D call: TRBD1 (6 bases). The receptor was isolated from a human donor with active COVID-19. The donor label of this sample is uncertain. CDR3 nucleotide sequence: TGTGCCAGCAGCGTCGGACAGAGTGAAAAACTGTTTTTT. This codes for CASSVGQSEKLFF.